Listed below are T cell receptor beta chains from one sample, sequenced in a study of T cells after yellow fever vaccination. TCRdb used MiXCR to reprocess the 5' RACE reads, holding one entry per CDR3 protein. The sample holds approximately 260,000 distinct CDR3 sequences, around 4.9% seen once. The specimen comprised CD4+ T cells sorted from PBMCs, sampled on the day of the yellow fever booster vaccination. These receptor sequences come from a man aged 18 to 35 who received the YFV17D yellow fever vaccine. The CDR3 runs from the conserved cysteine through the conserved F or W. The order of the fields is clone size, J gene, D gene, V gene, CDR3 protein, CDR3 DNA. A D gene is named only where the DNA matches it firmly. Clone sizes are given selectively: once, few, many, or a class where the clone is expanded.

-,TRBJ2-6,-,TRBV6-5,CASTSGSNVLTF,TGTGCCAGCACCTCAGGATCCAACGTCCTGACTTTC
many,TRBJ1-1,-,TRBV10-3,CAIRRDDLYTEAFF,TGTGCCATCAGACGTGACGACCTCTACACTGAAGCTTTCTTT
-,TRBJ2-2,-,TRBV4-3,CASSQEFITTGELFF,TGCGCCAGCAGCCAAGAGTTTATCACCACCGGGGAGCTGTTTTTT
-,TRBJ1-4,-,TRBV5-1,CASSLSRQEGKLFF,TGCGCCAGCAGCTTGTCAAGACAGGAGGGAAAACTGTTTTTT
few,TRBJ1-4,-,TRBV20-1,CSALQETYEKLFF,TGCAGTGCTCTACAGGAGACTTATGAAAAACTGTTTTTT
many,TRBJ2-4,-,TRBV4-1,CASSQEVGIAKNIQYF,TGCGCCAGCAGCCAAGAGGTTGGGATAGCCAAAAACATTCAGTACTTC
few,TRBJ2-1,-,TRBV9,CASSVAASYNEQFF,TGTGCCAGCAGCGTAGCGGCATCCTACAATGAGCAGTTCTTC
many,TRBJ2-7,-,TRBV3-1,CASSQDKGTDGYYEQYF,TGTGCCAGCAGCCAAGATAAGGGAACCGACGGCTACTACGAGCAGTACTTC
many,TRBJ2-5,-,TRBV18,CASSEAGQETQYF,TGTGCCAGCTCTGAGGCGGGACAGGAGACCCAGTACTTC
few,TRBJ1-5,-,TRBV7-2,CASSFWDLQPQHF,TGTGCCAGCAGCTTCTGGGACCTACAGCCCCAGCATTTT
-,TRBJ1-1,-,TRBV2,CASSGLIGKAFF,TGTGCCAGCAGTGGCCTAATAGGGAAAGCTTTCTTT
many,TRBJ1-6,-,TRBV4-1,CASSQDSQSEGNSPLHF,TGCGCCAGCAGCCAAGATTCCCAGTCCGAGGGGAATTCACCCCTCCACTTT
few,TRBJ1-5,-,TRBV6-5,CATGARGMPQHF,TGTGCCACGGGGGCAAGGGGGATGCCCCAGCATTTT
many,TRBJ1-1,-,TRBV7-2,CASSLTGLNTEAFF,TGTGCCAGCAGCTTAACAGGGCTGAACACTGAAGCTTTCTTT
many,TRBJ1-1,-,TRBV19,CASSIVGSGEAFF,TGTGCCAGTAGTATCGTGGGATCGGGGGAAGCTTTCTTT
many,TRBJ2-1,-,TRBV30,CAWATQAGNEQFF,TGTGCCTGGGCCACACAGGCGGGTAATGAGCAGTTCTTC
few,TRBJ2-2,-,TRBV6-5,CASSSIAGELFF,TGTGCCAGCAGTTCTATCGCCGGGGAGCTGTTTTTT
few,TRBJ2-7,-,TRBV15,CATSKRRTAYEQYF,TGTGCCACCAGCAAAAGGAGGACCGCCTACGAGCAGTACTTC
many,TRBJ2-7,TRBD2,TRBV7-2,CASNGGGTYEQYF,TGTGCCAGCAACGGCGGGGGGACCTACGAGCAGTACTTC
many,TRBJ1-5,-,TRBV7-8,CASSLSGGGWKPQHF,TGTGCCAGCAGCTTATCGGGGGGAGGGTGGAAGCCCCAGCATTTT
few,TRBJ2-2,-,TRBV12-3/TRBV12-4,CASSLQYTGELFF,TGTGCCAGCAGTTTGCAGTACACCGGGGAGCTGTTTTTT
-,TRBJ2-5,TRBD2,TRBV6-5,CASSYASGASQETQYF,TGTGCCAGCAGTTACGCTAGCGGGGCTTCCCAAGAGACCCAGTACTTC
many,TRBJ2-1,TRBD1,TRBV3-1,CASSQVSQGVFEQFF,TGTGCCAGCAGCCAAGTATCCCAGGGGGTGTTTGAGCAGTTCTTC
-,TRBJ1-2,TRBD1,TRBV18,CASSPDAQGVFYGYTF,TGTGCCAGCTCACCAGATGCGCAGGGGGTGTTCTATGGCTACACCTTC
few,TRBJ2-1,-,TRBV14,CASSQRSKGGSSYNEQFF,TGTGCCAGCAGCCAACGGTCTAAGGGGGGTAGCTCCTACAATGAGCAGTTCTTC
many,TRBJ2-3,-,TRBV29-1,CSVEFGAATDTQYF,TGCAGCGTTGAATTCGGGGCCGCCACAGATACGCAGTATTTT
few,TRBJ2-1,-,TRBV6-6,CASRRDLGNIRDDEQFF,TGTGCCAGCAGACGCGATCTAGGGAACATTAGGGACGATGAGCAGTTCTTC
-,TRBJ1-5,-,TRBV6-1,CASSESKNIEPQHF,TGTGCCAGCAGTGAAAGTAAGAATATTGAGCCCCAGCATTTT
-,TRBJ2-1,-,TRBV20-1,CSAGTLSNEQFF,TGCAGTGCTGGGACCCTCAGCAATGAGCAGTTCTTC
many,TRBJ1-5,TRBD1,TRBV4-1,CASSQDVGQGRQPQHF,TGCGCCAGCAGCCAAGACGTGGGACAGGGGCGTCAGCCCCAGCATTTT
many,TRBJ2-2,-,TRBV4-1,CASSQEVRASGELFF,TGCGCCAGCAGCCAAGAGGTACGGGCCTCCGGGGAGCTGTTTTTT
-,TRBJ2-2,-,TRBV12-3/TRBV12-4,CASRFGSYTGELFF,TGTGCCAGCAGATTCGGGTCCTACACCGGGGAGCTGTTTTTT
many,TRBJ2-2,-,TRBV19,CASNHPGETGELFF,TGTGCCAGTAATCATCCGGGGGAAACCGGGGAGCTGTTTTTT
few,TRBJ1-6,-,TRBV2,CASRSPVNSPLHF,TGTGCCAGCAGATCGCCGGTAAATTCACCCCTCCACTTT
many,TRBJ2-7,TRBD1,TRBV6-6,CASRTSGDRVGYF,TGTGCCAGCAGAACTTCCGGGGACAGGGTAGGGTACTTC
-,TRBJ1-5,-,TRBV3-1,CASSQGQGGGNQPQHF,TGTGCCAGCAGCCAGGGGCAGGGAGGTGGGAATCAGCCCCAGCATTTT
few,TRBJ2-5,TRBD1,TRBV6-2/TRBV6-3,CASSYRYYPGTEQETQYF,TGTGCCAGCAGTTATCGCTACTACCCCGGGACAGAGCAAGAGACCCAGTACTTC
few,TRBJ1-2,-,TRBV9,CASWRQAGGYTF,TGTGCCAGCTGGAGGCAGGCAGGTGGCTACACCTTC
few,TRBJ1-5,TRBD1,TRBV5-4,CASSDGTGGNQPQHF,TGTGCCAGCAGCGACGGGACAGGGGGTAATCAGCCCCAGCATTTT
few,TRBJ1-2,-,TRBV6-2/TRBV6-3,CASSRTAATTYGYTF,TGTGCCAGCAGCCGAACAGCGGCCACTACCTATGGCTACACCTTC
many,TRBJ2-5,TRBD1,TRBV5-4,CASSYGQGQETQYF,TGTGCCAGCAGCTACGGACAGGGACAAGAGACCCAGTACTTC
-,TRBJ2-7,-,TRBV5-6,CASSLEGQISSYEQYF,TGTGCCAGCAGCCTGGAGGGACAGATAAGCTCCTACGAGCAGTACTTC
many,TRBJ1-1,-,TRBV6-5,CASARETEAFF,TGTGCCAGCGCGAGGGAAACTGAAGCTTTCTTT
few,TRBJ1-5,-,TRBV30,CALRAERNQPQHF,TGTGCCTTACGGGCAGAGCGGAATCAGCCCCAGCATTTT
-,TRBJ1-2,-,TRBV20-1,CSAYRDGYTF,TGCAGTGCTTACAGGGATGGCTACACCTTC
few,TRBJ2-7,-,TRBV6-1,CASSQDGAYEQYF,TGTGCCAGCAGTCAGGACGGAGCCTACGAGCAGTACTTC
many,TRBJ1-6,-,TRBV5-1,CASSPASGSDYNSPLHF,TGCGCCAGCAGCCCGGCCTCGGGGAGCGACTATAATTCACCCCTCCACTTT
-,TRBJ1-5,TRBD1,TRBV4-1,CASSQDADRVPQPQHF,TGCGCCAGCAGCCAAGACGCGGACAGGGTACCTCAGCCCCAGCATTTT
few,TRBJ1-1,TRBD1,TRBV12-3/TRBV12-4,CAQGGVHMNTEAFF,TGTGCCCAGGGGGGGGTCCATATGAACACTGAAGCTTTCTTT
few,TRBJ2-4,-,TRBV7-2,CASSERLKGPLAKNIQYF,TGTGCCAGCAGCGAGCGCCTGAAAGGTCCGCTAGCCAAAAACATTCAGTACTTC
few,TRBJ2-3,-,TRBV7-3,CASSFRLTDTQYF,TGTGCCAGCAGCTTCCGACTTACAGATACGCAGTATTTT
many,TRBJ1-3,-,TRBV20-1,CSARDLGGLGNTIYF,TGCAGTGCTAGAGATCTGGGAGGGTTGGGAAACACCATATATTTT
few,TRBJ1-2,TRBD1,TRBV5-1,CASSLDGTGVWNGYTF,TGCGCCAGCAGCTTGGACGGGACAGGGGTCTGGAACGGCTACACCTTC
many,TRBJ2-2,TRBD1,TRBV18,CASSPPSGGREAGELFF,TGTGCCAGCTCACCACCCTCAGGGGGACGAGAAGCCGGGGAGCTGTTTTTT
-,TRBJ2-3,TRBD1,TRBV5-1,CASRRGTGPDTQYF,TGCGCCAGCAGGCGCGGGACAGGGCCAGATACGCAGTATTTT